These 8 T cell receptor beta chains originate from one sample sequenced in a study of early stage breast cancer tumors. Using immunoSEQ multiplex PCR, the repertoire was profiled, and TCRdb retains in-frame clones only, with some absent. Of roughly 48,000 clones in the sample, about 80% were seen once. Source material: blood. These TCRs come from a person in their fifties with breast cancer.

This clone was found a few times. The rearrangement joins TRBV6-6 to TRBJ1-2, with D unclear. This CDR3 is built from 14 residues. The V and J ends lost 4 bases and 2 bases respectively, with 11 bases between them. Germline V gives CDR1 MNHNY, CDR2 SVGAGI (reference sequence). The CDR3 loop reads CASSSDTGNYGYTF. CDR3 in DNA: TGTGCCAGCAGTTCTGACACCGGGAACTATGGCTACACCTTC.

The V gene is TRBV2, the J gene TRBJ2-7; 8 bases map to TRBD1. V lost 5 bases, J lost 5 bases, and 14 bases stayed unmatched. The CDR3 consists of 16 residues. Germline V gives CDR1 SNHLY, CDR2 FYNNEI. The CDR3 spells CASSPAWSRGHHEQYF. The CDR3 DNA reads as TGTGCCAGCAGTCCGGCATGGAGCAGGGGGCACCACGAGCAGTACTTC. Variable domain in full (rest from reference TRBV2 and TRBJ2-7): EPEVTQTPSHQVTQMGQEVILRCVPISNHLYFYWYRQILGQKVEFLVSFYNNEISEKSEIFDDQFSVERPDGSNFTLKIRSTKLEDSAMYFCASSPAWSRGHHEQYFGPGTRLTVT.

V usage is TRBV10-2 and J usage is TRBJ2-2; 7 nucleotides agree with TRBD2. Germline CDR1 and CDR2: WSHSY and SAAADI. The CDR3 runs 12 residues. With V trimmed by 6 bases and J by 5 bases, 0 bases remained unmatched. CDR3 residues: CASRGGTGELFF. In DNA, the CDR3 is TGCGCCAGCAGGGGGGGGACCGGGGAGCTGTTTTTT.

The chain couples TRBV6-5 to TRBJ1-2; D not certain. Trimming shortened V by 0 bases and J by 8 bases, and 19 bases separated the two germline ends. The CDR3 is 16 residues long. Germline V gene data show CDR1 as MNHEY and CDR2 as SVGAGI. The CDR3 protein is CASSYSRPPFSGGYTF. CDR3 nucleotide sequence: TGTGCCAGCAGTTACTCGAGGCCCCCGTTCTCTGGGGGCTACACCTTC.

The CDR3 reads CASSPSLTETQYF. In DNA form, the CDR3 reads TGTGCCAGCTCGCCCAGCCTTACAGAGACCCAGTACTTC. This sequence joins TRBV18 and TRBJ2-5; no clear D. The CDR3 has 13 residues. V was trimmed by 6 bases and J by 4 bases, leaving 12 bases between them. The V gene's germline CDR1 is KGHSH and CDR2 LQKENI.

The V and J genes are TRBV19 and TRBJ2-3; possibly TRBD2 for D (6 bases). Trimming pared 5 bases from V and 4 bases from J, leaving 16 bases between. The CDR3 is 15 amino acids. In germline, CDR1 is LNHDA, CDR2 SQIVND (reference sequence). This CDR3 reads CASSLPGRSSDTQYF. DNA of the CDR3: TGTGCCAGTAGTCTCCCAGGGAGGAGTTCAGATACGCAGTATTTT. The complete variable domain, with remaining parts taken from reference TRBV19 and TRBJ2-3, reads DGGITQSPKYLFRKEGQNVTLSCEQNLNHDAMYWYRQDPGQGLRLIYYSQIVNDFQKGDIAEGYSVSREKKESFPLTVTSAQKNPTAFYLCASSLPGRSSDTQYFGPGTRLTVL.

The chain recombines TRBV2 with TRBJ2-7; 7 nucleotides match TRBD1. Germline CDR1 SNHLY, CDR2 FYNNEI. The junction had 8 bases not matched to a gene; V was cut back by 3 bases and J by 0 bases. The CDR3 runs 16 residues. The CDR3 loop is CASSDKGAHSSYEQYF. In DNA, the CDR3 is TGTGCCAGCAGTGACAAGGGGGCTCATAGCTCCTACGAGCAGTACTTC.

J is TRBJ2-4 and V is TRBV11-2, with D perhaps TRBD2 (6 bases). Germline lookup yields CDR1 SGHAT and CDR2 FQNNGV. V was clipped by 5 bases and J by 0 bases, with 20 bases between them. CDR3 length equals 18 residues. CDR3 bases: TGTGCCAGCAGCCATTTACGGACCGCCGGGGGAGCCAAAAACATTCAGTACTTC. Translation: CASSHLRTAGGAKNIQYF. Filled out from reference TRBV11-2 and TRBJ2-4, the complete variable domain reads EAGVAQSPRYKIIEKRQSVAFWCNPISGHATLYWYQQILGQGPKLLIQFQNNGVVDDSQLPKDRFSAERLKGVDSTLKIQPAKLEDSAVYLCASSHLRTAGGAKNIQYFGAGTRLSVL.